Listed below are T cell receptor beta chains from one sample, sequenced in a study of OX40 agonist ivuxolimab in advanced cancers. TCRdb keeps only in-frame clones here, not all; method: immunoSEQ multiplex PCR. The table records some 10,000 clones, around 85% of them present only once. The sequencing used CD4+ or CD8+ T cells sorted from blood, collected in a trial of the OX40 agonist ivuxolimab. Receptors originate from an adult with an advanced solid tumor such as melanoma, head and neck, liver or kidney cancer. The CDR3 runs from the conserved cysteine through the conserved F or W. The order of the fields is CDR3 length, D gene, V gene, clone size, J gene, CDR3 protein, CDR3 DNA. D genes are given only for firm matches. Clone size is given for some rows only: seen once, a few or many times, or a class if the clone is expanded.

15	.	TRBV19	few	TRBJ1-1	CASSITIFMNTEAFF	TGTGCCAGTAGTATAACGATTTTCATGAACACTGAAGCTTTCTTT
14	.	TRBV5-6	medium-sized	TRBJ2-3	CASSLEGVGDTQYF	TGTGCCAGCAGCTTGGAAGGGGTTGGGGATACGCAGTATTTT
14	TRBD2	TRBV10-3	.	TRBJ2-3	CAISEAGGTDTQYF	TGTGCCATCAGTGAAGCGGGAGGGACAGATACGCAGTATTTT
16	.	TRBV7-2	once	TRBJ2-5	CASSLIGGIGAGSQYF	TGTGCCAGCAGCTTAATTGGAGGGATCGGGGCCGGGTCCCAGTACTTC
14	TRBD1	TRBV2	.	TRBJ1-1	CASSDGTGNTEAFF	TGTGCCAGCAGTGACGGGACAGGGAACACTGAAGCTTTCTTT
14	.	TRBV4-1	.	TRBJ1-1	CASSLAGGTAEAFF	TGCGCCAGCAGCCTGGCGGGGGGAACGGCTGAAGCTTTCTTT
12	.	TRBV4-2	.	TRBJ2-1	CASSQGKNEQFF	TGTGCCAGCAGCCAGGGGAAAAATGAGCAGTTCTTC
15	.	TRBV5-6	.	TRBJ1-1	CASSFSSNWGTEAFF	TGTGCCAGCAGCTTCTCAAGCAACTGGGGCACTGAAGCTTTCTTT
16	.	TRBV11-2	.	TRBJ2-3	CASSLDSVASFDTQYF	TGTGCCAGCAGCTTAGACTCAGTAGCATCGTTTGATACGCAGTATTTT
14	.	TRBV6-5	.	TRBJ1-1	CASSPDGGVTEAFF	TGTGCCAGCAGCCCTGACGGGGGCGTCACTGAAGCTTTCTTT
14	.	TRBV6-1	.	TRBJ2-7	CASSEGSGSYEQYF	TGTGCCAGCAGTGAAGGCTCAGGCTCCTACGAGCAGTACTTC
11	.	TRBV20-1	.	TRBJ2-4	CSGVAKNIQYF	TGCAGCGGGGTAGCCAAAAACATTCAGTACTTC
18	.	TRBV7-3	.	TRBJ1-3	CASSLIFYGGLSGNTIYF	TGTGCCAGCAGCTTAATATTTTATGGGGGCCTCTCTGGAAACACCATATATTTT
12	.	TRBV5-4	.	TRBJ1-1	CAWASMNTEAFF	TGTGCTTGGGCCTCCATGAACACTGAAGCTTTCTTT
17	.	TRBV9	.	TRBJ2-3	CASSAEPSSRVTDTQYF	TGTGCCAGCAGCGCCGAGCCGTCTAGCAGGGTCACAGATACGCAGTATTTT
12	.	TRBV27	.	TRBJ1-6	CATSVDNSPLHF	TGTGCCACCTCAGTAGATAATTCACCCCTCCACTTT
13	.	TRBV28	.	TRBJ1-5	CTSSLTQNQPQHF	TGTACCAGCAGTTTAACCCAAAATCAGCCCCAGCATTTT
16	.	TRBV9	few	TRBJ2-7	CASSVGGGGARSEQYF	TGTGCCAGCAGCGTAGGAGGAGGGGGAGCGAGATCCGAGCAGTACTTC
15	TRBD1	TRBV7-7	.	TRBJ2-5	CASSFGTGVQETQYF	TGTGCCAGCAGCTTTGGGACAGGGGTACAAGAGACCCAGTACTTC
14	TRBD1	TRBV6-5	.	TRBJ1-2	CASNRQGGSYGYTF	TGTGCCAGCAATCGACAGGGAGGTAGCTATGGCTACACCTTC
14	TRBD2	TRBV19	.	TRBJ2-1	CASGIAGVYNEQFF	TGTGCCAGTGGGATAGCGGGGGTCTACAATGAGCAGTTCTTC
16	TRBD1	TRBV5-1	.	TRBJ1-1	CASIPSPTGANTEAFF	TGCGCCAGCATCCCATCCCCGACAGGGGCGAACACTGAAGCTTTCTTT
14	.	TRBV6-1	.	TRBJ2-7	CASSEEGIPYEQYF	TGTGCCAGCAGTGAAGAGGGAATCCCCTACGAGCAGTACTTC
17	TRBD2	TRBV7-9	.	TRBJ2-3	CASSPLLAGASTDTQYF	TGTGCCAGCAGCCCCTTACTAGCGGGGGCCAGCACAGATACGCAGTATTTT
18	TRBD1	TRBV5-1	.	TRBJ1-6	CASSRDREVFSYNSPLHF	TGCGCCAGCAGCCGGGACAGGGAGGTTTTCTCCTATAATTCACCCCTCCACTTT
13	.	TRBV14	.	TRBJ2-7	CASSVRGAYEQYF	TGTGCCAGCAGCGTGCGGGGCGCCTACGAGCAGTACTTC
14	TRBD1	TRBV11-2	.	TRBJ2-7	CASSLGTGWYEQYF	TGTGCCAGCAGCTTAGGGACAGGGTGGTACGAGCAGTACTTC
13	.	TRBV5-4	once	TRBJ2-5	CASSGNVGETQYF	TGTGCCAGCAGCGGGAACGTGGGAGAGACCCAGTACTTC
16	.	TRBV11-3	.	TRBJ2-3	CASSLPGGGMTDTQYF	TGTGCCAGCAGCCTGCCGGGTGGCGGAATGACAGATACGCAGTATTTT
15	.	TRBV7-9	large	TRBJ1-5	CASSSGWASNQPQHF	TGTGCCAGCAGCTCAGGATGGGCCTCCAATCAGCCCCAGCATTTT
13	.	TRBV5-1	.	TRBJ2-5	CASSLEVGAERYF	TGCGCCAGCAGCTTGGAGGTTGGAGCAGAGCGGTACTTC
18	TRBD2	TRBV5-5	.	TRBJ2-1	CASSLWLAGSSSYNEQFF	TGTGCCAGCAGCTTGTGGCTAGCGGGGTCAAGCTCCTACAATGAGCAGTTCTTC
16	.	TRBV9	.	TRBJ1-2	CASSAPNGGRGYGYTF	TGTGCCAGCAGCGCGCCGAACGGGGGCAGGGGCTATGGCTACACCTTC
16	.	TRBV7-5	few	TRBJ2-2	CVRSSAGGENTGELFF	TGTGTCAGAAGCTCAGCAGGGGGCGAGAACACCGGGGAGCTGTTTTTT
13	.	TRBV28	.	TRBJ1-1	CASSQVPNTEAFF	TGTGCCAGCTCACAGGTTCCGAACACTGAAGCTTTCTTT
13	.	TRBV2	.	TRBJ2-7	CAGKGGDLYEQYF	TGTGCCGGTAAGGGGGGGGACCTCTACGAGCAGTACTTC
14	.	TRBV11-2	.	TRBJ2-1	CASSLEIDHNEQLF	TGTGCCAGCAGCTTAGAGATAGATCACAATGAGCAGCTCTTC
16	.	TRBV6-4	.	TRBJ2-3	CASSDGGSSSTDTQYF	TGTGCCAGCAGTGACGGGGGGTCCTCGAGCACAGATACGCAGTATTTT
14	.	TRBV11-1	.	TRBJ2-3	CASSGPSPADTQYF	TGTGCCAGCAGTGGCCCTAGCCCCGCAGATACGCAGTATTTT
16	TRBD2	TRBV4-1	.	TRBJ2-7	CASSQDMSGGLYEQYF	TGCGCCAGCAGCCAAGATATGAGCGGGGGGCTCTACGAGCAGTACTTC
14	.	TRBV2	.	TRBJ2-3	CATLSGDSTDTQYF	TGTGCCACCCTTAGCGGAGATAGCACAGATACGCAGTATTTT
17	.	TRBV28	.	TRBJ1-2	CASSWEGYGRSEGGYTF	TGTGCCAGCAGCTGGGAGGGGTACGGACGTTCAGAGGGCGGCTACACCTTC
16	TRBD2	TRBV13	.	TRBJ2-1	CASSGGTSGGSHEQFF	TGTGCCAGCAGCGGCGGGACTAGCGGGGGGAGCCATGAGCAGTTCTTC
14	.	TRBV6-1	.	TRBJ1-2	CASSESGESRGYTF	TGTGCCAGCAGTGAATCGGGGGAGTCAAGGGGCTACACCTTC
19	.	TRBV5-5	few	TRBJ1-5	CASRPVSLGIWGAQQPQHF	TGTGCCAGCAGGCCCGTGTCCCTCGGGATATGGGGGGCACAACAGCCCCAGCATTTT
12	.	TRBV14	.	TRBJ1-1	CASSHRHTEAFF	TGTGCCAGCAGCCATCGACACACTGAAGCTTTCTTT
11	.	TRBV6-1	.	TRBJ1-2	CASRGGDGYTF	TGTGCCAGCAGGGGCGGGGATGGCTACACCTTC
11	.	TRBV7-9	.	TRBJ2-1	CASSLGVEQFF	TGTGCCAGCAGCTTAGGGGTTGAGCAGTTCTTC
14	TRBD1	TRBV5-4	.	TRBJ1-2	CASRLGSRGDGYTF	TGTGCCAGCAGATTAGGGTCCAGGGGGGATGGCTACACCTTC
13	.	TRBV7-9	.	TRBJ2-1	CASSLDPSTEQFF	TGTGCCAGCAGCTTAGACCCTAGTACTGAGCAGTTCTTC
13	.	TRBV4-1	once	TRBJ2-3	CASSQGQGDTQYF	TGCGCCAGCAGCCAGGGGCAGGGAGATACGCAGTATTTT
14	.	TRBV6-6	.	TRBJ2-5	CASSFLGLQETQYF	TGTGCCAGCAGTTTCCTGGGGCTCCAAGAGACCCAGTACTTC
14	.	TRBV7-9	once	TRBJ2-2	CASSLPTGTRELFF	TGTGCCAGCAGCTTACCGACAGGGACTCGGGAGCTGTTTTTT
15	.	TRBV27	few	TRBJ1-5	CASSLSRYSNQPQHF	TGTGCCAGCAGTTTATCTCGGTATAGCAATCAGCCCCAGCATTTT
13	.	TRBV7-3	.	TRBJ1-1	CASSSTGNTEAFF	TGTGCCAGCAGCTCAACAGGGAACACTGAAGCTTTCTTT
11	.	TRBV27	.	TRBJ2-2	CASSWSGELFF	TGTGCCAGCAGTTGGTCCGGGGAGCTGTTTTTT